Listed below are T cell receptor beta chains from one sample, sequenced in a study of read filtering for tumor transcriptome and immune sequencing. Via MiXCR, TCRdb re-called the reads, giving one row per CDR3 protein. The data show more than 100,000 distinct CDR3 sequences, over 10% seen once. Sequencing input: a population of CD138-negative cells sorted from bone marrow. Receptors were obtained from a donor aged 40 or older with multiple myeloma. Each CDR3 is given with its conserved first and last residue. A D gene is named only where the DNA matches it firmly. Rows give clone size only sometimes, using once, few, many, or a class for an expanded clone.

v_gene: TRBV12-3/TRBV12-4; j_gene: TRBJ2-2; abundance: many; d_gene: TRBD1; CDR3aa: CASSASGTGITGELFF; CDR3nt: TGTGCCAGCAGTGCCTCCGGGACAGGAATCACCGGGGAGCTGTTTTTT
v_gene: TRBV6-2/TRBV6-3; j_gene: TRBJ1-1; abundance: many; d_gene: NA; CDR3aa: CASRLTGPNTEAFF; CDR3nt: TGTGCCAGCAGGCTTACAGGACCGAACACTGAAGCTTTCTTT
v_gene: TRBV4-1; j_gene: TRBJ2-7; abundance: few; d_gene: TRBD1; CDR3aa: CASSQRGTGGAYEQYF; CDR3nt: TGCGCCAGCAGCCAGAGGGGGACAGGGGGGGCCTACGAGCAGTACTTC
v_gene: TRBV20-1; j_gene: TRBJ2-7; abundance: many; d_gene: TRBD2; CDR3aa: CSAKYGLAGPYEQYF; CDR3nt: TGCAGTGCTAAGTACGGACTAGCGGGACCCTACGAGCAGTACTTC
v_gene: TRBV12-3/TRBV12-4; j_gene: TRBJ1-5; abundance: many; d_gene: NA; CDR3aa: CASSPDGINQPQHF; CDR3nt: TGTGCCAGCAGCCCGGACGGAATCAATCAGCCCCAGCATTTT
v_gene: TRBV12-3/TRBV12-4; j_gene: TRBJ2-3; abundance: many; d_gene: TRBD2; CDR3aa: CASLGLADTDTQYF; CDR3nt: TGTGCCAGCCTGGGACTAGCGGACACAGATACGCAGTATTTT
v_gene: TRBV20-1; j_gene: TRBJ2-1; abundance: many; d_gene: NA; CDR3aa: CSAKPSYNEQFF; CDR3nt: TGCAGTGCTAAACCCTCCTACAATGAGCAGTTCTTC
v_gene: TRBV20-1; j_gene: TRBJ2-7; abundance: NA; d_gene: NA; CDR3aa: CSARDTREITYEQYF; CDR3nt: TGCAGTGCTAGAGATACCAGGGAAATAACCTACGAGCAGTACTTC
v_gene: TRBV29-1; j_gene: TRBJ2-3; abundance: many; d_gene: NA; CDR3aa: CSVDGKTGNTQYF; CDR3nt: TGCAGCGTCGACGGGAAAACAGGGAATACGCAGTATTTT
v_gene: TRBV24-1; j_gene: TRBJ2-1; abundance: NA; d_gene: NA; CDR3aa: CATSDYSYKEQFF; CDR3nt: TGTGCCACCAGTGATTATAGCTACAAGGAGCAGTTCTTC
v_gene: TRBV20-1; j_gene: TRBJ2-1; abundance: many; d_gene: NA; CDR3aa: CSANSLIGSEQFF; CDR3nt: TGCAGTGCCAACTCGCTAATCGGAAGTGAGCAGTTCTTC
v_gene: TRBV5-1; j_gene: TRBJ2-5; abundance: few; d_gene: TRBD1; CDR3aa: CASSARHTGEETQYF; CDR3nt: TGCGCCAGCAGCGCCCGACATACAGGGGAAGAGACCCAGTACTTC
v_gene: TRBV19; j_gene: TRBJ2-1; abundance: many; d_gene: TRBD2; CDR3aa: CASSPRRESSYNEQFF; CDR3nt: TGTGCCAGTAGTCCCCGGCGGGAGAGCTCCTACAATGAGCAGTTCTTC
v_gene: TRBV29-1; j_gene: TRBJ2-1; abundance: many; d_gene: NA; CDR3aa: CSVLAVTYNEQFF; CDR3nt: TGCAGCGTTTTAGCGGTCACCTACAATGAGCAGTTCTTC
v_gene: TRBV7-9; j_gene: TRBJ2-7; abundance: many; d_gene: NA; CDR3aa: CASSPRRSSYEQYF; CDR3nt: TGTGCCAGCAGTCCACGTAGGAGCTCCTACGAGCAGTACTTC
v_gene: TRBV6-5; j_gene: TRBJ2-5; abundance: many; d_gene: NA; CDR3aa: CASSYLQQGRETQYF; CDR3nt: TGTGCCAGCAGTTACCTTCAACAGGGTAGAGAGACCCAGTACTTC
v_gene: TRBV30; j_gene: TRBJ2-7; abundance: many; d_gene: NA; CDR3aa: CAWSYERYEQYF; CDR3nt: TGTGCCTGGAGTTACGAGAGGTACGAGCAGTACTTC
v_gene: TRBV6-5; j_gene: TRBJ2-3; abundance: many; d_gene: NA; CDR3aa: CASSFQGTTDTQYF; CDR3nt: TGTGCCAGCAGTTTCCAGGGGACCACAGATACGCAGTATTTT
v_gene: TRBV4-2; j_gene: TRBJ2-7; abundance: NA; d_gene: TRBD1; CDR3aa: CASSQAGTDYEQYF; CDR3nt: TGTGCCAGCAGCCAGGCCGGGACAGACTACGAGCAGTACTTC
v_gene: TRBV24-1; j_gene: TRBJ2-3; abundance: NA; d_gene: NA; CDR3aa: CATGGDTQYF; CDR3nt: TGTGCCACCGGTGGAGATACGCAGTATTTT
v_gene: TRBV20-1; j_gene: TRBJ2-1; abundance: many; d_gene: TRBD2; CDR3aa: CSARAPWTSGTIEQFF; CDR3nt: TGCAGTGCTAGGGCTCCCTGGACTAGTGGGACCATTGAGCAGTTCTTC
v_gene: TRBV2; j_gene: TRBJ1-5; abundance: many; d_gene: NA; CDR3aa: CASSLLRDKGNQPQHF; CDR3nt: TGTGCCAGCAGTCTTTTGAGGGATAAGGGCAATCAGCCCCAGCATTTT
v_gene: TRBV13; j_gene: TRBJ2-1; abundance: many; d_gene: NA; CDR3aa: CASSVSGTQAHNEQFF; CDR3nt: TGTGCCAGCAGCGTATCCGGGACTCAGGCCCACAATGAGCAGTTCTTC